These 27 T cell receptor beta chains were sequenced from one sample in a study of T cells in Graves' hyperthyroidism and ophthalmopathy. Amplification targeted TCR beta CDR3 regions from RNA transcripts. During a first-round RT-PCR of the TCR CDR3, the HTBI primer set was used. A single record per CDR3 protein comes from TCRdb applying MiXCR to the multiplex PCR reads. The table has 500,000 to 650,000 distinct CDR3 sequences, about 46% seen once. Sequencing input: peripheral blood or thyroid tissue (not recorded which). Every receptor here comes from an adult woman with Graves' disease, either hyperthyroidism or ophthalmopathy (not recorded which).

The V gene is TRBV9, the J gene TRBJ2-7; D uncertain. The end of the DNA is better explained by TRBJ2-5, so the J call may be wrong. The CDR3 has 15 residues. Germline CDR1 is SGDLS and CDR2 is YYNGEE. Here the CDR3 DNA reads TGTGCCAGCAGCGGGGCCGACGGCGAACAAGAGACCCAGTACTTC. It specifies CASSGADGEQETQYF.

This clonotype was observed once. This chain links TRBV7-8 with TRBJ1-6; possibly TRBD1 for D (5 bases). The CDR3 is made up of 16 amino acids. Trimming took 5 bases from V and 6 from J, leaving 17 bases between them. Per the germline V gene, CDR1 is SGHVS and CDR2 is FQNEAQ. CDR3 region: CASSEQRGRVNSPLHF. CDR3 nucleotide sequence: TGTGCCAGCAGCGAACAGCGGGGGAGGGTTAATTCACCCCTCCACTTT.

The rearrangement joins TRBV5-1 to TRBJ2-7, with D tentatively TRBD2 (5 bases). V was cut by 7 bases and J by 0 bases, with 14 bases left in between. The CDR3 length is 14 residues. Germline V gene lookup returns CDR1 SGHRS and CDR2 YFSETQ. This CDR3 is CASGGGDDSYEQYF. For the CDR3, the DNA is TGCGCCAGCGGAGGAGGAGACGACTCCTACGAGCAGTACTTC. Based on the CDR3 plus reference TRBV5-1 and TRBJ2-7, the full variable domain is KAGVTQTPRYLIKTRGQQVTLSCSPISGHRSVSWYQQTPGQGLQFLFEYFSETQRNKGNFPGRFSGRQFSNSRSEMNVSTLELGDSALYLCASGGGDDSYEQYFGPGTRLTVT.

This clonotype showed up many times. This chain links TRBV10-2 with TRBJ2-2, with TRBD2 matching 12 bases. The CDR3 has 17 amino acids. The germline CDR1 and CDR2 sequences are WSHSY and SAAADI. With 6 bases clipped from V and 0 bases from J, the junction kept 5 bases outside the gene matches. CDR3 in DNA: TGCGCCAGCAGCCCCCCTAGCGGGAGGGCGAACACCGGGGAGCTGTTTTTT. Its protein product is CASSPPSGRANTGELFF.

This clonotype showed up just a few times. V gene TRBV2 combines with J gene TRBJ1-1, with 7 nucleotides matching TRBD1. V lost 7 bases to trimming and J lost 0 bases; unmatched junction nucleotides: 8. Germline V lookup: CDR1 SNHLY, CDR2 FYNNEI. The CDR3 has 15 amino acids. The CDR3 reads CASTKQGRVNTEAFF. CDR3 DNA sequence: TGTGCCAGCACAAAACAGGGGAGGGTGAACACTGAAGCTTTCTTT.

This clonotype has a handful of counts. V is TRBV2 and J is TRBJ1-2; 7 bases line up with TRBD1. This CDR3 contains 13 residues. CDR1 SNHLY and CDR2 FYNNEI come from the germline V gene. The CDR3 DNA reads as TGTGCTAGAGAGGACAGGCTCCTTTATGGCTACACCTTC. Translation: CAREDRLLYGYTF.

With respect to this clonotype: The junction does not match germline at one end; this may be a read error. The rearrangement links TRBV2 to TRBJ2-2, with TRBD1 matching 7 bases. The length of the CDR3 is 15 residues. Germline V gives CDR1 SNHLY, CDR2 FYNNEI. CDR3 residues: CASIRTGTNTGEPFF. The CDR3 DNA follows: TGTGCCAGCATCAGGACAGGAACGAACACCGGGGAGCCGTTTTTT.

The chain uses TRBV7-9 and TRBJ1-2; D gene unclear. Deletions cut 4 bases from V and 1 base from J, with 13 bases between. Per germline, CDR1 SEHNR and CDR2 FQNEAQ (reference sequence). This CDR3 is 15 amino acids long. CDR3 bases: TGTGCCAGCAGCTCCTCCGCCAGGAATAACTATGGCTACACCTTC. This gives the protein CASSSSARNNYGYTF.

Ten or more counts support this clonotype. The rearrangement uses TRBV29-1 and TRBJ1-2; D is uncertain. Trimming shortened V by 4 bases and J by 5 bases, and 17 bases separated the two germline ends. Germline V gene sequence: CDR1 SQVTM, CDR2 ANQGSEA. This CDR3 contains 14 residues. As DNA, the CDR3 is TGCAGCGTTGGTTCGGGCAGCCCAGCTTATGGCTACACCTTC. Protein product: CSVGSGSPAYGYTF. Full variable domain (outside the CDR3, taken from reference TRBV29-1 and TRBJ1-2): SAVISQKPSRDICQRGTSLTIQCQVDSQVTMMFWYRQQPGQSLTLIATANQGSEATYESGFVIDKFPISRPNLTFSTLTVSNMSPEDSSIYLCSVGSGSPAYGYTFGSGTRLTVV.

This clonotype showed up just a few times. This chain joins TRBV9 and TRBJ2-7; 12 nucleotides agree with TRBD1. The CDR3 is made up of 15 amino acids. Germline V gives CDR1 SGDLS, CDR2 YYNGEE. J was trimmed by 4 bases and V by 1 base; bases with no gene match: 3. The CDR3 loop is CASSVRGQGAYEQYF. CDR3 in DNA: TGTGCCAGCAGCGTACGGGGACAGGGGGCGTACGAGCAGTACTTC.

The rearrangement joins TRBV4-1 to TRBJ1-2, with D unresolved. The CDR3 is 15 residues long. Germline assignment: CDR1 MGHRA and CDR2 YSYEKL. The V gene lost 0 bases and the J gene lost 0 bases, with 8 bases spanning the gap. The CDR3 here is CASSQEGRANYGYTF. DNA for the CDR3: TGCGCCAGCAGCCAAGAGGGGAGGGCTAACTATGGCTACACCTTC.

The table lists this clonotype with many counts. The rearrangement links TRBV10-2 to TRBJ1-2; maybe TRBD1 (5 bases). Trimming removed 7 bases at V and 8 bases at J, with 14 bases between. Germline V gives CDR1 WSHSY, CDR2 SAAADI. This CDR3 contains 12 residues. The CDR3 loop reads CASTPGRGGYTF. CDR3 in DNA: TGCGCCAGCACGCCAGGGAGGGGAGGCTACACCTTC.

In this sample, this clonotype turned up many times. The chain employs TRBV20-1 and TRBJ1-2, with D maybe TRBD1 (5 bases). V was trimmed by 0 bases and J by 8 bases, leaving 16 bases between them. This CDR3 spans 14 amino acids. Germline lookup yields CDR1 DFQATT and CDR2 SNEGSKA (reference sequence). The chain's CDR3 is CSARDRLGPAGYTF. CDR3 coding DNA: TGCAGTGCTAGAGATAGGCTGGGGCCGGCGGGCTACACCTTC.

As concerns this clonotype: Just one base apart from a much larger clone, this may be a read error. The chain combines TRBV5-1 with TRBJ2-6; D may correspond to TRBD1 or TRBD2 (6 bases each). Germline assignment: CDR1 SGHRS and CDR2 YFSETQ. The CDR3 has 18 amino acids. CDR3 bases: TGCGCCGGCAGCTTGGAGGGGACATACTTCTCTGGGGCCAACGTCCTGACTTTC. Its translation is CAGSLEGTYFSGANVLTF.

This clonotype was found many times. The J gene is TRBJ2-7, the V gene TRBV20-1; D gene unclear. The CDR3 covers 13 residues. Trimming stripped 6 bases from V and 4 bases from J, with 16 bases between. Looked up from germline, CDR1 is DFQATT and CDR2 is SNEGSKA (reference sequence). The chain's CDR3 is CSALAQRGYEQYF. In nucleotides, the CDR3 is TGCAGTGCCCTTGCTCAGCGCGGTTACGAGCAGTACTTC.

Concerning this clonotype itself: The junction departs from the called germline gene at one end, perhaps through a read error. The chain links TRBV4-1 to TRBJ2-7; TRBD1 aligns across 8 bases. Germline V CDR1 and CDR2: MGHRA, YSYEKL. The CDR3 has 14 amino acids. The CDR3 DNA reads as TGTGCCAGCAGCCAAGAATTAGACAGGGGCGAGCAGTACTTC. Protein product: CASSQELDRGEQYF.

This clonotype came up once. The chain links TRBV15 to TRBJ2-7, with 8 bases identical to TRBD2. V shed 3 bases and J 0 bases; nucleotides not matched to a gene: 7. The CDR3 totals 16 residues. Germline loops: CDR1 LNHNV, CDR2 YYDKDF (reference sequence). Here the CDR3 DNA reads TGTGCCACCAGCAGTGCTAGAAGCGGGAGCTCCTACGAGCAGTACTTC. Protein sequence: CATSSARSGSSYEQYF. Looking up the rest from reference TRBV15 and TRBJ2-7 gives the full variable domain: DAMVIQNPRYQVTQFGKPVTLSCSQTLNHNVMYWYQQKSSQAPKLLFHYYDKDFNNEADTPDNFQSRRPNTSFCFLDIRSPGLGDTAMYLCATSSARSGSSYEQYFGPGTRLTVT.

The chain uses TRBV7-2 and TRBJ1-3, with TRBD1 as a possible D gene (5 bases). Germline lookup yields CDR1 SGHTA and CDR2 FQGNSA. The germline V and J ends were trimmed by 0 bases and 2 bases, with 11 bases remaining between them. This CDR3 comprises 16 residues. The CDR3 loop is CASSLASGQAGNTIYF. For the CDR3, the DNA is TGTGCCAGCAGCTTAGCTTCGGGGCAGGCTGGAAACACCATATATTTT. The variable domain in full, completed from reference TRBV7-2 and TRBJ1-3, reads GAGVSQSPSNKVTEKGKDVELRCDPISGHTALYWYRQSLGQGLEFLIYFQGNSAPDKSGLPSDRFSAERTGGSVSTLTIQRTQQEDSAVYLCASSLASGQAGNTIYFGEGSWLTVV.

This chain's CDR3 is CAISLTGRSDQPQHF. The CDR3 DNA is TGTGCCATCAGCCTGACAGGGCGGTCGGATCAGCCCCAGCATTTT. This chain uses TRBV10-3 with TRBJ1-5; 7 bases are shared with TRBD1. J gave up 5 bases and V 6 bases, and 10 bases lay outside the gene matches. The germline gives CDR1 ENHRY, CDR2 SYGVKD. There are 15 residues in the CDR3.

This clonotype was detected only a few times. The V gene is TRBV12-3 or TRBV12-4, the J gene TRBJ2-7; D gene uncertain. V gave up 5 bases and J gave up 3 bases, with 17 bases separating them. The CDR3 totals 15 residues. CDR3 amino acids: CASSPRTFPDYEQYF. The CDR3 region has the DNA TGTGCCAGCAGTCCTCGGACGTTCCCTGACTACGAGCAGTACTTC.

This clonotype was observed at least ten times. The rearrangement uses TRBV20-1 and TRBJ1-5; D remains ambiguous. CDR3 length: 14 residues. V gave up 3 bases and J gave up 3 bases, with 12 bases separating them. The germline gives CDR1 DFQATT, CDR2 SNEGSKA (reference sequence). As DNA, the CDR3 is TGCAGTGCTAGTTCGGGTTGGGACAATCAGCCCCAGCATTTT. It specifies CSASSGWDNQPQHF.

The chain uses TRBV12-3 or TRBV12-4 and TRBJ1-2, with TRBD1 matching 7 bases. J was trimmed by 6 bases and V by 4 bases; bases with no gene match: 8. The CDR3 length is 14 residues. Written as DNA, the CDR3 is TGTGCCAGCAGTTCTACGGACAGGAATAATGGCTACACCTTC. Protein: CASSSTDRNNGYTF.

This chain joins TRBV7-2 and TRBJ2-5; a weak D match, TRBD2 (5 bases). V shed 5 bases and J shed 3 bases, with 7 bases lying between them. Germline CDR1 is SGHTA and CDR2 is FQGNSA. CDR3 size: 12 residues. The CDR3 loop is CASSDGEETQYF. CDR3 sequence (DNA): TGTGCCAGCAGCGACGGGGAAGAGACCCAGTACTTC.

V usage is TRBV10-3 and J usage is TRBJ2-6; D remains ambiguous. The ends were cut back, 3 bases at V and 8 bases at J, with 11 bases in the middle. The CDR3 totals 14 residues. Germline assignment: CDR1 ENHRY and CDR2 SYGVKD. The CDR3 sequence is CAISDLVGTNVLTF. The CDR3 DNA sequence: TGTGCCATCAGTGACCTCGTGGGGACCAACGTCCTGACTTTC.

In nucleotides, the CDR3 is TGCAGTGCCCGGACTAGCTACCAAGAGACCCAGTACTTC. Translating gives CSARTSYQETQYF. This chain joins TRBV20-1 and TRBJ2-5, with 8 positions matching TRBD2. The V segment lost 6 bases and the J segment 0 bases; nucleotides outside the gene matches: 3. The germline V gene has CDR1 DFQATT and CDR2 SNEGSKA (reference sequence). The CDR3 is made up of 13 amino acids.

Points on this clonotype: Possible read error: a much larger clone is one base away. The chain joins TRBV29-1 to TRBJ2-3; 9 nucleotides agree with TRBD1. The CDR3 is 14 amino acids. After removal of 6 bases from V and 1 base from J, the junction contained 5 bases not matched to a gene. Germline-derived CDR1 and CDR2 are SQVTM and ANQGSEA. In DNA form, the CDR3 reads TGCAGCGTGGCTACAGGGGGCCGCACAGATACGCAGTATTTT. This translates into CSVATGGRTDTQYF.

This chain links TRBV5-4 with TRBJ1-1; D ambiguous. The CDR3 is made up of 12 amino acids. The V end was cut by 2 bases, the J end by 7 bases, with 9 bases between. CDR1 is SGHNT, CDR2 YYREEE, per germline (reference sequence). The CDR3 loop reads CASSLPMFEAFF. CDR3 coding DNA: TGTGCCAGCAGCTTACCCATGTTTGAAGCTTTCTTT.